A single TCR beta chain is shown here with its context. Antigen unknown. Other DNA sequences within the sample encode an identical CDR3. It was roughly 210 ng DNA, approximately 30,000 T cell genomes, that sorted-subset replicate PCRs used. The repertoire was sequenced with immunoSEQ multiplex PCR; TCRdb's copy has only in-frame clones and lacks some. The sample contains millions of clones, approximately 93% of which appear only once. Healthy HIV-negative adults with no recent acute infections or vaccinations were recruited as donors. These data are taken from a study of shared clonotypes between healthy human individuals. Study findings and constraints: Clonotypes shared by all four donors outscored non-shared clonotypes in generation probability.

Germline loops: CDR1 SGHRS, CDR2 YFSETQ. Trimming removed 1 base from V and 6 bases from J, with 5 bases in between. CDR3 length equals 11 residues. The V gene is TRBV5-1, the J gene TRBJ2-7; no clear D. This sequence was found in a man between 18 and 29 years old in good health. Some clones in this sample may be carry-over from other donors' samples. The source material was naive CD4+ T cells from PBMCs. The subset is: CD45RA+ positively selected. The CDR3 reads CASSLTGEQYF. For the CDR3, the DNA is TGCGCCAGCAGCTTGACTGGCGAGCAGTACTTC.